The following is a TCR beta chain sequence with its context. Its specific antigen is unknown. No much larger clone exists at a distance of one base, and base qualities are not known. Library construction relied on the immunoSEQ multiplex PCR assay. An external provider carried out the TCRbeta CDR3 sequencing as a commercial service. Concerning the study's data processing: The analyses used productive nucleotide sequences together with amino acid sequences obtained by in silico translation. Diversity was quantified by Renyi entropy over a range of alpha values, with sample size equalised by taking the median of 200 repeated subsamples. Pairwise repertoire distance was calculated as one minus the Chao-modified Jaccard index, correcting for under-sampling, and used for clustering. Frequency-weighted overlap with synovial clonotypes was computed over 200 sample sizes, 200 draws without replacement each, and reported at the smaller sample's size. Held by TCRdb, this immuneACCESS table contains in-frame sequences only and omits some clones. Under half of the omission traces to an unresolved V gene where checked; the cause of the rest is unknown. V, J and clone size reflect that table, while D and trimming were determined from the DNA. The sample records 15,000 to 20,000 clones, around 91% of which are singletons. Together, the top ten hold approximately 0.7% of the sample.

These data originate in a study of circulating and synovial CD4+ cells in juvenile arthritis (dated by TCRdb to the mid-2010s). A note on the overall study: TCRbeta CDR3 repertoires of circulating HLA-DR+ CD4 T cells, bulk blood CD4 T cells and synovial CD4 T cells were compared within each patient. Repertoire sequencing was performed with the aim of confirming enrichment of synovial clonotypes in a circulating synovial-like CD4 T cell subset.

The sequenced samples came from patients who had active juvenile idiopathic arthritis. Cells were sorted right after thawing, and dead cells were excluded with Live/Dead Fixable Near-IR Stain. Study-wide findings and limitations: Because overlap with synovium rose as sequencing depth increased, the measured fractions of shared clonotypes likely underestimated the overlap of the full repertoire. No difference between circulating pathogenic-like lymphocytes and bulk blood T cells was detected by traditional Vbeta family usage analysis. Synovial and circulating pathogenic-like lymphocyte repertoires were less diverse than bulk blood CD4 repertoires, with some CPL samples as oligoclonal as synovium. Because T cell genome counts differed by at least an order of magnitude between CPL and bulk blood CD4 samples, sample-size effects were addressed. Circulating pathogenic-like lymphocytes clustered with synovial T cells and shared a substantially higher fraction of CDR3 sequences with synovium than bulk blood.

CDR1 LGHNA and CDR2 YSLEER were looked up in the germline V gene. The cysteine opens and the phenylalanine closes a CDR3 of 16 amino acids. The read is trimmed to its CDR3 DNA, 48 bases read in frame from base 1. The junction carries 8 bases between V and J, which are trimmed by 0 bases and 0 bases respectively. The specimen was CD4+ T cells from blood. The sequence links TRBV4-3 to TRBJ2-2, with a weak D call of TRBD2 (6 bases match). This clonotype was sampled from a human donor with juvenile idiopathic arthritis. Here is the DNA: TGCGCCAGCAGCCAAGACAGCGGGCCGAACACCGGGGAGCTGTTTTTT. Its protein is CASSQDSGPNTGELFF.